Below, one TCR beta chain is given with its context. A single record per CDR3 protein comes from TCRdb applying MiXCR to the 5' RACE reads. The profile shows under 150,000 distinct CDR3 sequences, 20% to 25% of them singletons. These data are taken from a study of T-cell memory formation after mild COVID-19. Study as a whole: TCR clusters were mostly donor specific.

Sequenced: PBMCs or a T cell subset sorted from them (not recorded which). The TCR originated in a man aged 18-30 years who had mild COVID-19 (a few samples of this study predate the infection). Cell type and time point are not known.

The CDR3 reads CASSFGQANYGYTF. CDR3 coding DNA: TGTGCCAGCAGTTTTGGCCAGGCTAACTATGGCTACACCTTC. The V and J genes are TRBV12-3 or TRBV12-4 and TRBJ1-2; no reliable D call. Trimming removed 3 bases from V and 0 bases from J, with 8 bases in between. This CDR3 contains 14 residues.